This T cell receptor beta chain was profiled in a study of T cells in Graves' hyperthyroidism and ophthalmopathy. Study observations and caveats: Blood shared most expanded thyroid clonotypes above 0.001. A model of 13 V-J features distinguished ophthalmopathy from stable hyperthyroidism.

Newly diagnosed hyperthyroidism patients aged 18 to 65 years had disease lasting under 2 months. Exclusion followed for patients with uncontrolled infection, other autoimmune disease, pregnancy or lactation. TCR beta CDR3 regions were amplified from RNA transcripts. A set of HTBI primers served as the primers for a first-round RT-PCR of the TCR CDR3. Each CDR3 protein is one row after TCRdb ran MiXCR on the multiplex PCR reads. The table has about 740,000 distinct CDR3 sequences, less than 15% seen once. This CDR3 is built from 14 residues. The V and J ends lost 0 bases and 3 bases respectively, with 9 bases between them. The germline V gene has CDR1 SGDLS and CDR2 YYNGEE. In this sample, this clonotype turned up a few times. What it binds is unknown.

This receptor was identified in a woman between 18 and 29 years old with Graves' hyperthyroidism. The sequencing sample was made of blood. The rearrangement uses TRBV9 and TRBJ2-5; D not certain. The CDR3 protein is CASSVAGREETQYF. The CDR3 bases are TGTGCCAGCAGCGTAGCTGGCAGAGAAGAGACCCAGTACTTC.